Listed here are 4 T cell receptor beta chains from one sample, sequenced in a study of OX40 agonist ivuxolimab in advanced cancers. This table comes from immunoSEQ multiplex PCR, and its TCRdb copy is limited to in-frame clones, with some not included. This sample has more than 45,000 clones; approximately 86% occur once, and the top ten carry roughly 0.95%. This sample comprised CD4+ or CD8+ T cells sorted from blood, obtained in a trial of the OX40 agonist ivuxolimab. The receptors come from an adult with an advanced solid tumor such as melanoma, head and neck, liver or kidney cancer.

This chain uses TRBV4-2 with TRBJ2-5; the D is unclear. Deletions cut 0 bases from V and 5 bases from J, with 10 bases between. Germline loops: CDR1 LGHNA, CDR2 YNFKEQ. This CDR3 is built from 14 residues. CDR3 protein: CASSQDGPQETQYF. The CDR3 nucleotides read TGTGCCAGCAGCCAAGATGGGCCCCAGGAGACCCAGTACTTC.

The CDR3 region is CASSLLSPGMYEQYF. The CDR3 nucleotides are TGTGCCAGCAGTTTATTGAGCCCAGGGATGTACGAGCAGTACTTC. The chain couples TRBV28 to TRBJ2-7, with D tentatively TRBD1 (5 bases). The CDR3 runs to 15 residues. The germline V gene encodes CDR1 MDHEN and CDR2 SYDVKM. V was shortened by 1 base and J by 4 bases, with 14 bases between the two germline ends. Combining the CDR3 with reference TRBV28 and TRBJ2-7 gives the whole variable domain DVKVTQSSRYLVKRTGEKVFLECVQDMDHENMFWYRQDPGLGLRLIYFSYDVKMKEKGDIPEGYSVSREKKERFSLILESASTNQTSMYLCASSLLSPGMYEQYFGPGTRLTVT.

The V and J genes are TRBV11-1 and TRBJ2-2, with D perhaps matching TRBD1 or TRBD2 (5 bases each). Germline values: CDR1 SGHAT, CDR2 FQDESV (reference sequence). The CDR3 is made up of 15 amino acids. V was shortened by 8 bases and J by 0 bases, with 13 bases between the two germline ends. CDR3 nucleotides: TGTGCCAGCGTCGCAGGGAGAACGAACACCGGGGAGCTGTTTTTT. Amino acid sequence: CASVAGRTNTGELFF.

The chain is built from TRBV5-1 and TRBJ2-6; the D gene is possibly TRBD2 (5 bases). Germline loops: CDR1 SGHRS, CDR2 YFSETQ. The CDR3 runs to 15 residues. V gave up 6 bases and J gave up 3 bases, with 13 bases separating them. The CDR3 region is CASTPGRVGANVLTF. In DNA form, the CDR3 reads TGCGCCAGCACCCCGGGAAGGGTTGGGGCCAACGTCCTGACTTTC.